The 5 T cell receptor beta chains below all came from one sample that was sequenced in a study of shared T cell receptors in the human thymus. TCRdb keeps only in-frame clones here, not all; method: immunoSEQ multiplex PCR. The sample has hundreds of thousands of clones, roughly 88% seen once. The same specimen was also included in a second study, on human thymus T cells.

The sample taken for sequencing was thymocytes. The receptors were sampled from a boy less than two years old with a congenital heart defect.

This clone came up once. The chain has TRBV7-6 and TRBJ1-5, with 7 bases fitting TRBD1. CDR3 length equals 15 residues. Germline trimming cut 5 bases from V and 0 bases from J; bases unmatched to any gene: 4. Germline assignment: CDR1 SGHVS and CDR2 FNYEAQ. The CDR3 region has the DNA TGTGCCAGCAGCCCCGGGACAGATAGCAATCAGCCCCAGCATTTT. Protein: CASSPGTDSNQPQHF.

CDR3 coding DNA: TGTGCCTGGAAAGGGGGAACTGAAGCTTTCTTT. Translated, it gives CAWKGGTEAFF. This chain joins TRBV30 and TRBJ1-1; the D gene is possibly TRBD1 (6 bases). The V gene lost 4 bases and the J gene lost 5 bases, with 8 bases spanning the gap. The CDR3 runs 11 residues. The V gene's germline CDR1 is GTSNPN and CDR2 SVGIG (reference sequence).

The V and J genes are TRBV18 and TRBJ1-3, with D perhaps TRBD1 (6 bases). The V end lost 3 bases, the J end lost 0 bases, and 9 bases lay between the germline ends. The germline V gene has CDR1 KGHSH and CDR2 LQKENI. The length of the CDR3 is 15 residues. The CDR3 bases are TGTGCCAGCTCACCCCGGGACATCTCTGGAAACACCATATATTTT. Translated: CASSPRDISGNTIYF.

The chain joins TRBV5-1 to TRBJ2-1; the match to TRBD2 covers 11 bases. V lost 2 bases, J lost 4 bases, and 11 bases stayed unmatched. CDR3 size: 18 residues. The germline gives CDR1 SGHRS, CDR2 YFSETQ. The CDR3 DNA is TGCGCCAGCAGCTTTACCCTCGGGACTAGCGGAGGGTACAATGAGCAGTTCTTC. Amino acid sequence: CASSFTLGTSGGYNEQFF.

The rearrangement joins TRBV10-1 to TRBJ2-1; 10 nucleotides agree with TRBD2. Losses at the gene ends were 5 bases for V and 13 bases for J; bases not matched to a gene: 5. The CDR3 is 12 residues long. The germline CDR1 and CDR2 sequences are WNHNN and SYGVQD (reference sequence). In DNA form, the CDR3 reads TGCGCCAGCAGTATTAGCGGGAGGCCACAGTTCTTC. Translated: CASSISGRPQFF.